A single sample gave rise to the 6 T cell receptor beta chains below, sequenced in a study of radiation and T cells in renal cell carcinoma. The method was immunoSEQ multiplex PCR; TCRdb's version includes in-frame clones alone and lacks a portion of them. The sample lists about 130,000 clones, around 81% occurring once. Time point described: blood 2 weeks post-SBRT. Specified treatment: 15 Gy SBRT to primary tumor, nephrectomy 4 weeks later. The source was blood, collected from a patient whose treatment included radiotherapy and nephrectomy. The receptors were gathered from a man in his forties or fifties with renal cell carcinoma.

This clone was seen a few times. The chain carries TRBV19 and TRBJ2-7; possibly TRBD1 or TRBD2 for D (5 bases each). Between the trimmed V and J ends, which lost 5 bases and 2 bases, there was a span of 13 bases. Germline V CDR1 and CDR2: LNHDA, SQIVND (reference sequence). CDR3 length: 14 amino acids. The CDR3 region is CASSAGTETYEQYF. CDR3 nucleotide sequence: TGTGCCAGTAGTGCAGGGACGGAAACCTACGAGCAGTACTTC.

The chain employs TRBV5-4 and TRBJ2-2, with D maybe TRBD2 (7 bases). Trimming stripped 9 bases from V and 7 bases from J, with 22 bases between. This CDR3 has 15 residues. The germline V gene encodes CDR1 SGHNT and CDR2 YYREEE (reference sequence). The CDR3 here is CANSPPGGQIGELFF. The CDR3, as DNA: TGTGCCAACTCCCCCCCCGGGGGGCAAATCGGGGAGCTGTTTTTT.

V and J are TRBV9 and TRBJ2-3; tentatively, D is TRBD1 (6 bases). The CDR3 runs 16 residues. In germline, CDR1 is SGDLS, CDR2 YYNGEE. V was pared by 0 bases and J by 3 bases, with 14 bases between. CDR3 sequence: CASSVASGQTTDTQYF. The CDR3 DNA follows: TGTGCCAGCAGCGTAGCGTCAGGACAGACGACAGATACGCAGTATTTT.

The chain has TRBV9 and TRBJ1-2; D might be TRBD1 (5 bases). V lost 0 bases, J lost 2 bases, and 11 bases lay in between. The CDR3 has 15 amino acids. CDR1 and CDR2 from the germline V gene are SGDLS and YYNGEE. The CDR3 sequence: CASSVDGDLNYGYTF. The CDR3 DNA follows: TGTGCCAGCAGCGTAGACGGGGACTTGAACTATGGCTACACCTTC.

This chain links TRBV19 with TRBJ2-1; no definite D call. In germline, CDR1 is LNHDA, CDR2 SQIVND (reference sequence). CDR3 size: 17 residues. V was clipped by 3 bases and J by 0 bases, with 15 bases between them. CDR3 residues: CASSMAGFRSSYNEQFF. DNA for the CDR3: TGTGCCAGTAGTATGGCCGGATTTCGGAGCTCCTACAATGAGCAGTTCTTC.

CDR3 in DNA: TGTGCCAGCAGCGTTAGACAGAACAGCTATGGCTACACCTTC. This sequence encodes CASSVRQNSYGYTF. The rearrangement uses TRBV9 and TRBJ1-2, with D perhaps TRBD1 (5 bases). This CDR3 spans 14 amino acids. CDR1 SGDLS and CDR2 YYNGEE come from the germline V gene. V dropped 2 bases and J dropped 4 bases, with 12 bases sitting between them.